Listed below are T cell receptor beta chains from one sample, sequenced in a study of T cell responses to AZD1222 COVID-19 vaccine. Here immunoSEQ multiplex PCR was the method, and the copy in TCRdb shows in-frame clones only, minus some. The table records 100,000 to 150,000 clones, about nine tenths of them present only once. Specimen: peripheral blood, collected on day 0 of AZD1222 vaccination. The receptors derive from an adult in good health. CDR3s include the opening cysteine and the closing phenylalanine or tryptophan. Each record gives: clone size, J gene, V gene, D gene, CDR3 DNA, CDR3 protein. A D gene is named only where the DNA matches it firmly. Size values are once, few and many counts, or a class for expanded clones, and some rows have none.

clone_size: .
j_call: TRBJ1-1
v_call: TRBV10-3
d_call: .
cdr3_nt: TGTGCCATCAGTGAAGGACGCCACAAGGGGAAAAATACTGAAGCTTTCTTT
cdr3_aa: CAISEGRHKGKNTEAFF

clone_size: .
j_call: TRBJ1-2
v_call: TRBV7-9
d_call: .
cdr3_nt: TGTGCCAGCAGCATCTTCCGGCAGGCCTATGGCTACACCTTC
cdr3_aa: CASSIFRQAYGYTF

clone_size: .
j_call: TRBJ2-2
v_call: TRBV30
d_call: .
cdr3_nt: TGTGCCTGGAGTGAGAGTCCCGGGGAGCTGTTTTTT
cdr3_aa: CAWSESPGELFF

clone_size: once
j_call: TRBJ1-1
v_call: TRBV28
d_call: TRBD1
cdr3_nt: TGTGCCAGCAGTTTTGGGACAGGAGCGAACACTGAAGCTTTCTTT
cdr3_aa: CASSFGTGANTEAFF

clone_size: once
j_call: TRBJ1-3
v_call: TRBV5-1
d_call: TRBD1
cdr3_nt: TGCGCCAGCAGCTTGGAGTCTAGTTGGACAGGGAATGGAAACACCATATATTTT
cdr3_aa: CASSLESSWTGNGNTIYF

clone_size: .
j_call: TRBJ1-5
v_call: TRBV9
d_call: .
cdr3_nt: TGTGCCAGCAGCCCGTCGGGAAATCAGCCCCAGCATTTT
cdr3_aa: CASSPSGNQPQHF

clone_size: .
j_call: TRBJ1-5
v_call: TRBV4-3
d_call: .
cdr3_nt: TGCGCCAGCAGCCAAGATTCACCCCTTAGAACGGCCCAGCATTTT
cdr3_aa: CASSQDSPLRTAQHF

clone_size: .
j_call: TRBJ2-6
v_call: TRBV9
d_call: .
cdr3_nt: TGTGCCAGCAGCTTGGGGGCCAACGTCCTGACTTTC
cdr3_aa: CASSLGANVLTF

clone_size: .
j_call: TRBJ2-3
v_call: TRBV6-5
d_call: .
cdr3_nt: TGTGCCAGCAACGGGGAAAACACAGATACGCAGTATTTT
cdr3_aa: CASNGENTDTQYF

clone_size: once
j_call: TRBJ2-7
v_call: TRBV5-6
d_call: TRBD2
cdr3_nt: TGTGCCAGCAGCTTGGGAGGCAGCGGGGGGGTCGAGCAGTACTTC
cdr3_aa: CASSLGGSGGVEQYF

clone_size: .
j_call: TRBJ2-4
v_call: TRBV5-8
d_call: .
cdr3_nt: TGTGCCAGCAGCTATCGTCAGGGTGGCAAAAACATTCAGTACTTC
cdr3_aa: CASSYRQGGKNIQYF

clone_size: .
j_call: TRBJ2-3
v_call: TRBV7-9
d_call: .
cdr3_nt: TGTGCCAGCAGCTTAGGTGGGGCCCACACAGATACGCAGTATTTT
cdr3_aa: CASSLGGAHTDTQYF

clone_size: .
j_call: TRBJ2-3
v_call: TRBV7-9
d_call: TRBD2
cdr3_nt: TGTGCCAGCACCCCATGGGAGGGCCCAGATACGCAGTATTTT
cdr3_aa: CASTPWEGPDTQYF

clone_size: .
j_call: TRBJ2-1
v_call: TRBV4-2
d_call: TRBD2
cdr3_nt: TGTGCCAGCAGCCGTTTCGGGGGGGACTACAATGAGCAGTTCTTC
cdr3_aa: CASSRFGGDYNEQFF

clone_size: .
j_call: TRBJ2-5
v_call: TRBV28
d_call: .
cdr3_nt: TGTGCCAGCAGTTTGAGGACAGCCCAAGAGACCCAGTACTTC
cdr3_aa: CASSLRTAQETQYF

clone_size: few
j_call: TRBJ2-1
v_call: TRBV6-5
d_call: TRBD1
cdr3_nt: TGTGCCAGCAGCGCAAGACAGGGTTCCTACAATGAGCAGTTCTTC
cdr3_aa: CASSARQGSYNEQFF

clone_size: .
j_call: TRBJ1-2
v_call: TRBV6-5
d_call: TRBD1
cdr3_nt: TGTGCCAGCAGTTTAGGGGGGGACAGTCTTTCCTATGGCTACACCTTC
cdr3_aa: CASSLGGDSLSYGYTF

clone_size: .
j_call: TRBJ1-6
v_call: TRBV18
d_call: .
cdr3_nt: TGTGCCAGCTCACCCCGGGATCTTCGTAATTCACCCCTCCACTTT
cdr3_aa: CASSPRDLRNSPLHF

clone_size: .
j_call: TRBJ2-7
v_call: TRBV19
d_call: .
cdr3_nt: TGTGCCAGTAGTATACGTCCAGGGGCCACCTACGAGCAGTACTTC
cdr3_aa: CASSIRPGATYEQYF

clone_size: .
j_call: TRBJ1-4
v_call: TRBV28
d_call: .
cdr3_nt: TGTGCCAGCAGTTTCCCTCGCAGGGGTGACAATGAAAAACTGTTTTTT
cdr3_aa: CASSFPRRGDNEKLFF

clone_size: .
j_call: TRBJ2-3
v_call: TRBV7-2
d_call: .
cdr3_nt: TGTGCCAGCAGCCCCCGGATGCCAGATACGCAGTATTTT
cdr3_aa: CASSPRMPDTQYF

clone_size: once
j_call: TRBJ1-1
v_call: TRBV28
d_call: .
cdr3_nt: TGTGCCAGCATCCAGAAGGGTTGGACTGAAGCTTTCTTT
cdr3_aa: CASIQKGWTEAFF

clone_size: .
j_call: TRBJ2-3
v_call: TRBV4-2
d_call: .
cdr3_nt: TGTGCCAGCAGCCAAGATCGCTATGAAGATACGCAGTATTTT
cdr3_aa: CASSQDRYEDTQYF

clone_size: .
j_call: TRBJ1-1
v_call: TRBV6-5
d_call: .
cdr3_nt: TGTGCCAGCAGCCCAGGGGAAGAGAACACTGAAGCTTTCTTT
cdr3_aa: CASSPGEENTEAFF

clone_size: .
j_call: TRBJ2-7
v_call: TRBV5-8
d_call: .
cdr3_nt: TGTGCCAGCAGCGCGTACGAGCAGTACTTC
cdr3_aa: CASSAYEQYF

clone_size: .
j_call: TRBJ1-6
v_call: TRBV27
d_call: .
cdr3_nt: TGTGCCAGCAGCCCGGCTCTGGATAATTCACCCCTCCACTTT
cdr3_aa: CASSPALDNSPLHF

clone_size: once
j_call: TRBJ2-1
v_call: TRBV19
d_call: TRBD2
cdr3_nt: TGTGCCAGTAGTATGTGGGCGGCGGGGGGTTTTGATGAGCAGTTCTTC
cdr3_aa: CASSMWAAGGFDEQFF

clone_size: .
j_call: TRBJ2-7
v_call: TRBV6-5
d_call: TRBD2
cdr3_nt: TGTGCCAGCAGTCTACTAGCGGGGGGTTCCTACGAGCAGTACTTC
cdr3_aa: CASSLLAGGSYEQYF

clone_size: .
j_call: TRBJ1-4
v_call: TRBV28
d_call: .
cdr3_nt: TGTGCCAGCACCTTCGCTTATGGGGGTAATGAAAAACTGTTTTTT
cdr3_aa: CASTFAYGGNEKLFF

clone_size: .
j_call: TRBJ1-5
v_call: TRBV7-9
d_call: .
cdr3_nt: TGTGCCAGCAGCCGGGGTGACAGTCCCAGGGGCAATCAGCCCCAGCATTTT
cdr3_aa: CASSRGDSPRGNQPQHF

clone_size: .
j_call: TRBJ2-3
v_call: TRBV28
d_call: TRBD2
cdr3_nt: TGTGCCAGCAGTTTGCAGCGGGGGCCGAGCACAGATACGCAGTATTTT
cdr3_aa: CASSLQRGPSTDTQYF

clone_size: .
j_call: TRBJ1-3
v_call: TRBV11-2
d_call: .
cdr3_nt: TGTGCCAGCAGCCCCCTTATGGACACCATATATTTT
cdr3_aa: CASSPLMDTIYF

clone_size: .
j_call: TRBJ2-7
v_call: TRBV19
d_call: TRBD2
cdr3_nt: TGTGCCAGTAGTATGGCCACAGCGGGGATATACGAGCAGTACTTC
cdr3_aa: CASSMATAGIYEQYF

clone_size: .
j_call: TRBJ2-7
v_call: TRBV7-3
d_call: .
cdr3_nt: TGTGCCAGCAGGAAGGTGACAGCCGACTACGAGCAGTACTTC
cdr3_aa: CASRKVTADYEQYF

clone_size: .
j_call: TRBJ2-1
v_call: TRBV6-4
d_call: .
cdr3_nt: TGTGCCAGCTCCGAGGGCGTAGAAGGGTACAATGAGCAGTTCTTC
cdr3_aa: CASSEGVEGYNEQFF

clone_size: .
j_call: TRBJ2-1
v_call: TRBV6-5
d_call: TRBD1
cdr3_nt: TGTGCCAGCAGTTCGGACAGGGGGATCAATGAGCAGTTCTTC
cdr3_aa: CASSSDRGINEQFF

clone_size: .
j_call: TRBJ1-5
v_call: TRBV7-2
d_call: .
cdr3_nt: TGTGCCAGCAGCTTAGCGGGGTGGGTTAGTCAGCCCCAGCATTTT
cdr3_aa: CASSLAGWVSQPQHF

clone_size: .
j_call: TRBJ2-7
v_call: TRBV28
d_call: .
cdr3_nt: TGTGCCAGCAGTACCCTCATTGAGAGCCCCTACGAGCAGTACTTC
cdr3_aa: CASSTLIESPYEQYF

clone_size: .
j_call: TRBJ2-2
v_call: TRBV2
d_call: .
cdr3_nt: TGTGCCAGCAGCAGGGAGGCCGGGGAGCTGTTTTTT
cdr3_aa: CASSREAGELFF

clone_size: .
j_call: TRBJ1-5
v_call: TRBV30
d_call: TRBD1
cdr3_nt: TGTGCCTGGAACCAGGGGGTAGGTAATCAGCCCCAGCATTTT
cdr3_aa: CAWNQGVGNQPQHF

clone_size: .
j_call: TRBJ1-5
v_call: TRBV7-7
d_call: .
cdr3_nt: TGTGCTAGCTGGGGGGAGAATCAGCCCCAGCATTTT
cdr3_aa: CASWGENQPQHF

clone_size: .
j_call: TRBJ1-1
v_call: TRBV7-9
d_call: TRBD1
cdr3_nt: TGTGCCAGCAGCTTAACAGGGGAATTCGGTGAAGCTTTCTTT
cdr3_aa: CASSLTGEFGEAFF

clone_size: .
j_call: TRBJ2-5
v_call: TRBV9
d_call: .
cdr3_nt: TGTGCCAGCAGCGTAAAGATCGCGGGGATCCGCCAAGAGACCCAGTACTTC
cdr3_aa: CASSVKIAGIRQETQYF

clone_size: .
j_call: TRBJ1-2
v_call: TRBV7-2
d_call: .
cdr3_nt: TGTGCCAGCAGCTTACTCTCACAGAAGGCCCCTAACTATGGCTACACCTTC
cdr3_aa: CASSLLSQKAPNYGYTF

clone_size: once
j_call: TRBJ2-2
v_call: TRBV4-2
d_call: TRBD1
cdr3_nt: TGTGCCAGCAGTTCCGGGACAGGGGCCCCACCTAACACCGGGGAGCTGTTTTTT
cdr3_aa: CASSSGTGAPPNTGELFF

clone_size: .
j_call: TRBJ2-6
v_call: TRBV4-2
d_call: .
cdr3_nt: TGTGCCAGCAGCCAAGGTCACAGTTCTTCTGGGGCCAACGTCCTGACTTTC
cdr3_aa: CASSQGHSSSGANVLTF

clone_size: .
j_call: TRBJ1-5
v_call: TRBV28
d_call: TRBD1
cdr3_nt: TGTGCCAGCAGGAGGACAGGGTCGGGCAATCAGCCCCAGCATTTT
cdr3_aa: CASRRTGSGNQPQHF

clone_size: .
j_call: TRBJ1-2
v_call: TRBV2
d_call: .
cdr3_nt: TGTGCCAGCAGTGAGGAGGGGCAAGGCTATGGCTACACCTTC
cdr3_aa: CASSEEGQGYGYTF

clone_size: .
j_call: TRBJ2-7
v_call: TRBV14
d_call: .
cdr3_nt: TGTGCCAGCAGCCAAGATCGTTGGGGGTTTCAAGACTACGAGCAGTACTTC
cdr3_aa: CASSQDRWGFQDYEQYF

clone_size: .
j_call: TRBJ1-2
v_call: TRBV18
d_call: TRBD1
cdr3_nt: TGTGCCAGCTCGGGCTTGCCTAACAGGGGCCCTGGCTACACCTTC
cdr3_aa: CASSGLPNRGPGYTF

clone_size: few
j_call: TRBJ2-1
v_call: TRBV6-4
d_call: TRBD2
cdr3_nt: TGTGCCAGCAGTGAAAAAGCGGGGGGGTACAATGAGCAGTTCTTC
cdr3_aa: CASSEKAGGYNEQFF